This entry describes one TCR beta chain. As yet, its antigen is unknown. The sample comes from a study of OX40 agonist ivuxolimab in advanced cancers. Study conclusions and caveats: Blood T cells, both CD4+ and CD8+, expanded clonally by week 6 at 0.1 to 3.0 mg/kg.

Assay: immunoSEQ multiplex PCR; the TCRdb copy retains only in-frame clones and omits some. The sample holds more than 70,000 clones, about 93% seen once. In germline, CDR1 is SGHNT, CDR2 YYREEE (reference sequence). The length of the CDR3 is 13 residues. Trimming removed 4 bases from V and 1 base from J, with 8 bases in between. The receptor's source is an adult with an advanced solid tumor such as melanoma, head and neck, liver or kidney cancer. The J gene is TRBJ1-1, the V gene TRBV5-4; D not certain. This specimen consisted of CD4+ or CD8+ T cells sorted from blood, obtained in a trial of the OX40 agonist ivuxolimab. DNA of the CDR3: TGTGCCAGCAGCACGAGACCGAACACTGAAGCTTTCTTT. Amino acids: CASSTRPNTEAFF.